These 4 T cell receptor beta chains share one sample of origin, sequenced in a study of cytomegalovirus exposure and HLA in healthy donors. PCR used 60 Vbeta primers and 13 Jbeta primers. Assay used: immunoSEQ multiplex PCR; TCRdb lists only in-frame clones, some missing. The sample holds about 110,000 clones, roughly four fifths seen once. The sequenced sample consisted of PBMCs. These receptors originate from a man aged 50-60 years in good health and CMV-seronegative.

The chain uses TRBV5-1 and TRBJ1-1; maybe TRBD1 (6 bases). Trimming took 4 bases from V and 5 from J, leaving 18 bases between them. The CDR3 covers 15 residues. Germline V CDR1 and CDR2: SGHRS, YFSETQ. CDR3 in DNA: TGCGCCAGCAGCGTTCTCTCAGGGGTCGGGACTGAAGCTTTCTTT. Translated: CASSVLSGVGTEAFF.

This chain joins TRBV11-2 and TRBJ2-5; 11 bases align to TRBD2. Per the germline V gene, CDR1 is SGHAT and CDR2 is FQNNGV. This CDR3 has 16 residues. With 6 bases clipped from V and 5 bases from J, the junction kept 11 bases outside the gene matches. The CDR3 loop is CASSPLAGAQTETQYF. DNA for the CDR3: TGTGCCAGCAGTCCACTAGCGGGGGCCCAGACGGAGACCCAGTACTTC.

The chain carries TRBV9 and TRBJ2-3; TRBD1 might be the D (6 bases). This CDR3 has 18 residues. Trimming removed 4 bases at V and 0 bases at J, with 21 bases between. Germline assignment: CDR1 SGDLS and CDR2 YYNGEE. This chain's CDR3 is CASSPNRGQPYSTDTQYF. The CDR3 DNA reads as TGTGCCAGCAGCCCAAATCGTGGACAGCCTTATAGCACAGATACGCAGTATTTT.

The V call is TRBV6-1, the J call TRBJ2-5, with TRBD2 matching over 16 bases. Germline trimming cut 4 bases from V and 5 bases from J; bases unmatched to any gene: 4. Germline V gene data show CDR1 as MNHNS and CDR2 as SASEGT. CDR3 length equals 16 residues. CDR3 nucleotides: TGTGCCAGCAGTGCGGGACTAGCGGGGGGGGGCGAGACCCAGTACTTC. This codes for CASSAGLAGGGETQYF.